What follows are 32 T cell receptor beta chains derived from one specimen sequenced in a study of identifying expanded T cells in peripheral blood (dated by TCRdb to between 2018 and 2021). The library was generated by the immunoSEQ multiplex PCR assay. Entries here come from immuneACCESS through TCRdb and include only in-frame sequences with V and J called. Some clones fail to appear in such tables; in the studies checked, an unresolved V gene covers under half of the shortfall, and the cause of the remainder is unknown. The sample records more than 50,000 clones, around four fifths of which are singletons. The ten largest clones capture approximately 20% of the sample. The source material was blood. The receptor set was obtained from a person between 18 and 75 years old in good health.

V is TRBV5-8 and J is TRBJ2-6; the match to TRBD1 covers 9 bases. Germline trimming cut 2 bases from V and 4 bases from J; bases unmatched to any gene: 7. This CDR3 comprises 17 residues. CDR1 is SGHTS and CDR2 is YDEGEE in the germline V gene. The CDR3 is CASSFGTGGPGANVLTF. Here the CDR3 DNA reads TGTGCCAGCAGCTTCGGAACAGGGGGCCCGGGGGCCAACGTCCTGACTTTC. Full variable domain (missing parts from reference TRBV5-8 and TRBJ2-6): EAGVTQSPTHLIKTRGQQATLRCSPISGHTSVYWYQQALGLGLQFLLWYDEGEERNRGNFPPRFSGRQFPNYSSELNVNALELEDSALYLCASSFGTGGPGANVLTFGAGSRLTVL.

The CDR3 DNA reads as TGTGCCAGCAGCCCCGGGACAGCCGACACCGGGGAGCTGTTTTTT. Its translation is CASSPGTADTGELFF. V gene TRBV11-3 combines with J gene TRBJ2-2, with TRBD1 identical over 7 bases. In germline, CDR1 is SGHNT, CDR2 YENEEA. The CDR3 sequence is 15 residues long. V lost 5 bases and J lost 3; bases outside the gene matches: 6. The whole variable domain, remainder taken from reference TRBV11-3 and TRBJ2-2, is EAGVVQSPRYKIIEKKQPVAFWCNPISGHNTLYWYLQNLGQGPELLIRYENEEAVDDSQLPKDRFSAERLKGVDSTLKIQPAELGDSAVYLCASSPGTADTGELFFGEGSRLTVL.

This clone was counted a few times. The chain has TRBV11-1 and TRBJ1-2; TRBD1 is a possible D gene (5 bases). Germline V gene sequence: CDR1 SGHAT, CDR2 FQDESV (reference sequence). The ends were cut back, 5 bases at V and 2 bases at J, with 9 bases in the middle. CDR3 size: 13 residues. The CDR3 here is CASSLGQNYGYTF. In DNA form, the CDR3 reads TGTGCCAGCAGCCTAGGACAAAACTATGGCTACACCTTC.

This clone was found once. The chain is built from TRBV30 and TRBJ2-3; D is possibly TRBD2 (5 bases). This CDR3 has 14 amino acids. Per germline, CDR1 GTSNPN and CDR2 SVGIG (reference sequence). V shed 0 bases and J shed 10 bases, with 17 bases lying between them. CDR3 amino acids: CAWSVEGRRSAQYF. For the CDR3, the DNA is TGTGCCTGGAGTGTTGAGGGCAGGAGATCAGCGCAGTATTTT.

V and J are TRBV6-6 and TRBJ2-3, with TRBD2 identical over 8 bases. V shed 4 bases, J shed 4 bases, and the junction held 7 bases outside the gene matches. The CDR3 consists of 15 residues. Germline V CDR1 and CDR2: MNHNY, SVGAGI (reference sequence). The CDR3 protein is CASSSGLVLADTQYF. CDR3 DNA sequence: TGTGCCAGCAGTTCGGGACTAGTTCTCGCAGATACGCAGTATTTT.

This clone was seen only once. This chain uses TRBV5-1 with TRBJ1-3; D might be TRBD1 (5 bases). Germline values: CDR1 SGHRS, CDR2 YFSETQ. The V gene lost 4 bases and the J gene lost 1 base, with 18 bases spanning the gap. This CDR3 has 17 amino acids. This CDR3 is CASSKEGSGRSGNTIYF. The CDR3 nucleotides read TGCGCCAGCAGCAAAGAGGGGTCAGGGCGATCTGGAAACACCATATATTTT.

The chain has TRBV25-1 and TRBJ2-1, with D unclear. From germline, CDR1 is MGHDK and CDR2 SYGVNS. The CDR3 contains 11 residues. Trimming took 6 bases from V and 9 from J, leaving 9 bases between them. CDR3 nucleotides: TGTGCCAGCAGCGAAAGGAGTGAGCAGTTCTTC. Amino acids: CASSERSEQFF.

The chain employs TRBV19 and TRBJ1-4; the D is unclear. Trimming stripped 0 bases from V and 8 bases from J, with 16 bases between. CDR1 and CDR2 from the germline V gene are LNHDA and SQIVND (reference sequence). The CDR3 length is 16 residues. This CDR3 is CASSIDPRGREEKLFF. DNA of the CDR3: TGTGCCAGTAGTATAGATCCCCGCGGGCGAGAGGAAAAACTGTTTTTT.

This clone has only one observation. As DNA, the CDR3 is TGCGCCAGCTCTACCCGGGGGAAGGTTCCTCCCTACTACAATGAGCAGTTCTTC. Its protein is CASSTRGKVPPYYNEQFF. This chain connects TRBV5-1 to TRBJ2-1; weak D call: TRBD2 (6 bases). V was pared by 7 bases and J by 3 bases, with 26 bases between. The CDR3 spans 18 residues. CDR1 is SGHRS, CDR2 YFSETQ, per germline.

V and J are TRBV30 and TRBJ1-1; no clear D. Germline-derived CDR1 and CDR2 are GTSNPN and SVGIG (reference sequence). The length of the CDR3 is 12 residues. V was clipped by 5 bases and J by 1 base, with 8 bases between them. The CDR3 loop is CAWSQQNTEAFF. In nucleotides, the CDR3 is TGTGCCTGGTCGCAGCAGAACACTGAAGCTTTCTTT.

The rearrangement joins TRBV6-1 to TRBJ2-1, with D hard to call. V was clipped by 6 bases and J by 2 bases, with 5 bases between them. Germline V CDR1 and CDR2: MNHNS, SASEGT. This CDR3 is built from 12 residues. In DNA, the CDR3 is TGTGCCAGCAGCTCGGCCTACAATGAGCAGTTCTTC. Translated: CASSSAYNEQFF.

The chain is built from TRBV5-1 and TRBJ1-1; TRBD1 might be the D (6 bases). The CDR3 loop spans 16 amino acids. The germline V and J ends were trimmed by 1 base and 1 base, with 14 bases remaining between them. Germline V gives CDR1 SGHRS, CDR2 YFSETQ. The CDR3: CASSLTGKPSNTEAFF. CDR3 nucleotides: TGCGCCAGCAGCTTGACAGGGAAACCATCGAACACTGAAGCTTTCTTT.

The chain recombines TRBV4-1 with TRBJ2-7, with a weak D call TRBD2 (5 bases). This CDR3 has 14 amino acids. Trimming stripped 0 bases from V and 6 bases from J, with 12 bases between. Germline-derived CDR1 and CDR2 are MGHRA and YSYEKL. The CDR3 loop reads CASSQDGVRGEQYF. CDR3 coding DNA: TGCGCCAGCAGCCAAGATGGTGTCCGGGGCGAGCAGTACTTC.

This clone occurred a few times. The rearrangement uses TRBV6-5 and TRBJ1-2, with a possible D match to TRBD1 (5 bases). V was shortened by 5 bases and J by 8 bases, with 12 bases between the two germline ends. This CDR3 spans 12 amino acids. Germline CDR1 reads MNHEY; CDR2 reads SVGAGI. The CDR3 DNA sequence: TGTGCCAGCAGTCAGGGACGGGAGGGCTACACCTTC. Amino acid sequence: CASSQGREGYTF.

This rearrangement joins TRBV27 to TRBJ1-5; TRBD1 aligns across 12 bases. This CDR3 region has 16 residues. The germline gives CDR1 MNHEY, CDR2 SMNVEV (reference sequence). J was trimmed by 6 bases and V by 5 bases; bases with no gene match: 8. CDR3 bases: TGTGCCAGCAGTCCGAGGGACAGGGGGCTGAGTCAGCCCCAGCATTTT. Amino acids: CASSPRDRGLSQPQHF.

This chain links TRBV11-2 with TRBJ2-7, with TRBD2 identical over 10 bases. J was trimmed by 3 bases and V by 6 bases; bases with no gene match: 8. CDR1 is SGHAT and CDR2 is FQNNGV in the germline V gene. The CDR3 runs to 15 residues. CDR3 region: CASSSGAGGSYEQYF. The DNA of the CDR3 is TGTGCCAGCAGTTCCGGAGCGGGAGGGAGCTACGAGCAGTACTTC.

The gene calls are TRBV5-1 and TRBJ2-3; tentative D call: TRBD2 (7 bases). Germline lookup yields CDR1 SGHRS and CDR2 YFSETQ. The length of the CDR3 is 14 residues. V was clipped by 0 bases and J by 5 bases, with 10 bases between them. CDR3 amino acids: CASSLDRGGDTQYF. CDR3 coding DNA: TGCGCCAGCAGCTTGGATAGGGGGGGAGATACGCAGTATTTT.

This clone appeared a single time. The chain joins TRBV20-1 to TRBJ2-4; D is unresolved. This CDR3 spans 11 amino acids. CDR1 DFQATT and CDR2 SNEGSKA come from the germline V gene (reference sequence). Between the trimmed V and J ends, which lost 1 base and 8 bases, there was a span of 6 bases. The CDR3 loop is CSARGLDIQYF. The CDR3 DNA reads TGCAGTGCTAGAGGTCTAGACATTCAGTACTTC.

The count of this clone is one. CDR3 nucleotides: TGTGCCAGCGAAGGAGGGGACGGTGGAGAGACCCAGTACTTC. Translated, it gives CASEGGDGGETQYF. The gene calls are TRBV2 and TRBJ2-5, with a weak D call TRBD2 (6 bases). Trimming removed 8 bases at V and 4 bases at J, with 17 bases between. Germline assignment: CDR1 SNHLY and CDR2 FYNNEI. The CDR3 spans 14 residues. Combining the CDR3 with reference TRBV2 and TRBJ2-5 gives the whole variable domain EPEVTQTPSHQVTQMGQEVILRCVPISNHLYFYWYRQILGQKVEFLVSFYNNEISEKSEIFDDQFSVERPDGSNFTLKIRSTKLEDSAMYFCASEGGDGGETQYFGPGTRLLVL.

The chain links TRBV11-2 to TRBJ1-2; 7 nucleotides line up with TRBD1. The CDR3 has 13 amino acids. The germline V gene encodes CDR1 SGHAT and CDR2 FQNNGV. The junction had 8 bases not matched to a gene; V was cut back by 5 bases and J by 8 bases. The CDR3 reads CASSALRGRGYTF. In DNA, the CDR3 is TGTGCCAGCAGCGCACTAAGGGGGCGAGGCTACACCTTC.

The CDR3 DNA reads TGCGCCAGCAGCCTAGCCTACGAGCAGTACTTC. It yields the protein CASSLAYEQYF. The chain is built from TRBV5-1 and TRBJ2-7; D is ambiguous. The CDR3 totals 11 residues. Germline-derived CDR1 and CDR2 are SGHRS and YFSETQ. Between the trimmed V and J ends, which lost 4 bases and 2 bases, there was a span of 4 bases.

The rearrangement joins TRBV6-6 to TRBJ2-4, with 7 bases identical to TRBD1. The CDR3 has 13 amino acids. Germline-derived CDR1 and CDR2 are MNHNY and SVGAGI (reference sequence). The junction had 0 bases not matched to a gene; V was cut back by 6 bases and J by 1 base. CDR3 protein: CASRQGAKNIQYF. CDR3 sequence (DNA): TGTGCCAGCAGACAGGGGGCCAAAAACATTCAGTACTTC.

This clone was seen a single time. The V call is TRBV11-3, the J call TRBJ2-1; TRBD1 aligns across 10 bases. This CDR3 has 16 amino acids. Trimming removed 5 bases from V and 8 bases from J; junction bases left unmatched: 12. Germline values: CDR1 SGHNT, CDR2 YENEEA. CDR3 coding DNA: TGTGCCAGCAGCAACCTGCCGGGACAGGGGAGCGATGAGCAGTTCTTC. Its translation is CASSNLPGQGSDEQFF.

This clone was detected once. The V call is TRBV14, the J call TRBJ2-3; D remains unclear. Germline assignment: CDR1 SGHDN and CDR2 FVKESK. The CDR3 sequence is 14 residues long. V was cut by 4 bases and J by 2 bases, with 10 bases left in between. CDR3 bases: TGTGCCAGCAGCCGGCCAGAGTACACAGATACGCAGTATTTT. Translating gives CASSRPEYTDTQYF.

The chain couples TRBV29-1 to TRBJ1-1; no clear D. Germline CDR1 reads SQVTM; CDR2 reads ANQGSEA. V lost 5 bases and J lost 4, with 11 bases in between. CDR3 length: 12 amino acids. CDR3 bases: TGCAGCGTTTCACGGGGTATCACTGAAGCTTTCTTT. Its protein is CSVSRGITEAFF.

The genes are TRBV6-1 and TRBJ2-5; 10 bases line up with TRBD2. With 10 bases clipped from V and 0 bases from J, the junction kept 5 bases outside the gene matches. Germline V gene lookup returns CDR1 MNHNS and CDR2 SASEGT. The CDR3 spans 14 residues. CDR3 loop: CATQRGGYQETQYF. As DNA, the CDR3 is TGTGCCACACAGCGGGGGGGGTACCAAGAGACCCAGTACTTC.

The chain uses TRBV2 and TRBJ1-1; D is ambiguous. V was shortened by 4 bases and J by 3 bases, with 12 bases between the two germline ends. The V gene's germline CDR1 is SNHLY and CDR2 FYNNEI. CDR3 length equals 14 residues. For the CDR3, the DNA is TGTGCCAGCAGTGTTATTAAGTTCTACACTGAAGCTTTCTTT. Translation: CASSVIKFYTEAFF.

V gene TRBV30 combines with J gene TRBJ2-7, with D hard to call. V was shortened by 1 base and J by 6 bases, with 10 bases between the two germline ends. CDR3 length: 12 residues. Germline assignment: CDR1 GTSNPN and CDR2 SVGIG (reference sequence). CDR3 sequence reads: CAWSGSGPEQYF. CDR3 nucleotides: TGTGCCTGGAGTGGGTCCGGGCCCGAGCAGTACTTC.

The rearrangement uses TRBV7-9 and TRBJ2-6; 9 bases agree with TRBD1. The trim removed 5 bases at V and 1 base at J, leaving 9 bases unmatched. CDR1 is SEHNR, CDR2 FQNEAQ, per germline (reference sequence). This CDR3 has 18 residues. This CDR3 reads CASSPGTGRSSGANVLTF. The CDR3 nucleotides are TGTGCCAGCAGCCCAGGGACAGGGAGGTCTTCTGGGGCCAACGTCCTGACTTTC.

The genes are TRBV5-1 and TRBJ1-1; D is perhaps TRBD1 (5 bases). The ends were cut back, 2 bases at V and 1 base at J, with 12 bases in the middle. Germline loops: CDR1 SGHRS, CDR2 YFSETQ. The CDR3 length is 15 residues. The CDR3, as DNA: TGCGCCAGCAGCTTCTCTGGGGGGTCGAACACTGAAGCTTTCTTT. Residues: CASSFSGGSNTEAFF.

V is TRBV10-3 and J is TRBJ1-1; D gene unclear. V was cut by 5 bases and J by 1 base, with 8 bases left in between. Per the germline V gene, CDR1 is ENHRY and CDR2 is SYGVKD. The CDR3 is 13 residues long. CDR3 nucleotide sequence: TGTGCCATCAGTCTCTCAGGGAACACTGAAGCTTTCTTT. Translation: CAISLSGNTEAFF.

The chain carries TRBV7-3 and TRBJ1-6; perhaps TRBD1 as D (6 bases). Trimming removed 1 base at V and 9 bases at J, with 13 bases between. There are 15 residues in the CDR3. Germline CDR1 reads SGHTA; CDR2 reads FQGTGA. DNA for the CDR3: TGTGCCAGCAGCTTAAACACAGGGAGATCTTCACCCCTCCACTTT. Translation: CASSLNTGRSSPLHF.